The T cell receptor beta chain under discussion was sequenced for a study of Ad26.COV2.S vaccination and SARS-CoV-2 variants. As for the study in general: Once or twice, 56 days apart, Ad26.COV2.S was delivered intramuscularly. Study observations and caveats: The analyses of TCR breadth and depth may have understated the size of total T cell responses.

The repertoire was sequenced with immunoSEQ multiplex PCR; TCRdb's copy has only in-frame clones and lacks some. The data show more than 250,000 clones, 80% to 90% seen once. On this clone: Its antigen is still unknown.

Treatment of the sample: around 19 received Ad26.COV2.S at low or high dose, single or two shots; 5 received placebo; per-sample allocation not given. Day 63 following the first vaccine or placebo injection was when the samples were taken. Wuhan-strain spike was delivered by a replication-incompetent Ad26 vector. The V end was cut by 5 bases, the J end by 2 bases, with 9 bases between. The CDR3 sequence is 14 residues long. Germline V gene lookup returns CDR1 PRHDT and CDR2 FYEKMQ (reference sequence). This TCR came from a person aged 18 to 59 who received the Ad26.COV2.S COVID-19 vaccine or a placebo. The chain uses TRBV13 and TRBJ2-2; maybe TRBD1 (5 bases). The source was peripheral blood, collected in a trial of Ad26.COV2.S vaccine versus placebo. The CDR3 loop is CASSIDRNTGELFF. CDR3 DNA: TGTGCCAGCAGCATAGACAGAAACACCGGGGAGCTGTTTTTT.